This TCR beta chain appears in the sequencing data of a study of blood T cell repertoires in COVID-19. Overall study context: Sample material is recorded as cDNA or gDNA derived from T cells, B-cell-depleted T cells, or PBMCs.

Under the authors' procedure: Amplification from reference gene primers served as the basis for estimated nucleated cell counts. The table came from immunoSEQ multiplex PCR; TCRdb's copy has only in-frame clones and leaves some out. For V, J and clone size, that table is used; D and trimming come from the DNA. This sample yields around 700,000 clones, of which 75% to 90% are seen a single time; approximately 0.3% belongs to the top ten. V lost 6 bases to trimming and J lost 5 bases, with 11 bases between them. Germline V gives CDR1 MNHEY, CDR2 SVGAGI. The CDR3 has 13 residues. The chain joins TRBV6-5 to TRBJ1-5; D not certain. Sequencing input: peripheral blood. This TCR derives from a woman aged 18 to 35 with acute or convalescent COVID-19. CDR3 DNA: TGTGCCAGCAGGCCCCTCCAGGATCAGCCCCAGCATTTT. It is translated as CASRPLQDQPQHF.